Following are 20 T cell receptor beta chains from one sample sequenced in a study of cytotoxic CD8 clonotypes in ibrutinib-treated CLL. Generated by immunoSEQ multiplex PCR, the TCRdb table keeps only in-frame clones and is missing some. The sample contains around 310,000 clones, roughly 79% of which appear only once. The source material was PBMCs, sampled before ibrutinib treatment. Receptor source: a human donor with chronic lymphocytic leukemia.

This clone was recorded only once. The rearrangement links TRBV5-1 to TRBJ1-1, with D unresolved. Trimming removed 2 bases at V and 4 bases at J, with 9 bases between. The CDR3 runs to 13 residues. Germline V gene lookup returns CDR1 SGHRS and CDR2 YFSETQ. CDR3 nucleotides: TGCGCCAGCAGCTTAGACGGATCCACTGAAGCTTTCTTT. Encoded protein: CASSLDGSTEAFF. Full variable domain (rest looked up from reference TRBV5-1 and TRBJ1-1): KAGVTQTPRYLIKTRGQQVTLSCSPISGHRSVSWYQQTPGQGLQFLFEYFSETQRNKGNFPGRFSGRQFSNSRSEMNVSTLELGDSALYLCASSLDGSTEAFFGQGTRLTVV.

V usage is TRBV2 and J usage is TRBJ2-3, with 8 bases fitting TRBD1. J was trimmed by 0 bases and V by 9 bases; bases with no gene match: 5. The CDR3 length is 14 residues. Germline CDR1 SNHLY, CDR2 FYNNEI. For the CDR3, the DNA is TGTGCCAGTCTCGGACAGGGAAGCACAGATACGCAGTATTTT. This encodes CASLGQGSTDTQYF.

The chain couples TRBV29-1 to TRBJ2-5, with D possibly being TRBD1 (7 bases). CDR1 is SQVTM and CDR2 is ANQGSEA in the germline V gene. V gave up 8 bases and J gave up 5 bases, with 21 bases separating them. The CDR3 runs to 14 residues. This CDR3 reads CSTWPPGGYETQYF. CDR3 DNA sequence: TGCAGCACCTGGCCCCCAGGGGGGTATGAGACCCAGTACTTC.

V usage is TRBV7-2 and J usage is TRBJ1-2; possibly TRBD1 for D (6 bases). The germline V and J ends were trimmed by 1 base and 8 bases, with 17 bases remaining between them. The length of the CDR3 is 15 residues. CDR1 is SGHTA, CDR2 FQGNSA, per germline. The DNA for the CDR3 is TGTGCCAGCAGCTTAGGGATTAGGGGGGCGGAAGGCTACACCTTC. This translates into CASSLGIRGAEGYTF.

The V call is TRBV7-9, the J call TRBJ2-1, with 9 bases aligning to TRBD2. Looked up from germline, CDR1 is SEHNR and CDR2 is FQNEAQ (reference sequence). The V and J ends lost 2 bases and 6 bases, in that order; junction bases with no gene match: 14. This CDR3 comprises 18 residues. Here the CDR3 DNA reads TGTGCCAGCAGCTTATATGTTAGCGGGAGATGGATAAGCAATGAGCAGTTCTTC. This encodes CASSLYVSGRWISNEQFF.

CDR3 in DNA: TGTGCCAGCAGTGAGTTGGGCGAGCAGTACTTC. This gives the protein CASSELGEQYF. V and J are TRBV2 and TRBJ2-7, with D uncertain. Germline CDR1 SNHLY, CDR2 FYNNEI. CDR3 length: 11 residues. The germline V and J ends were trimmed by 3 bases and 6 bases, with 6 bases remaining between them.

This chain joins TRBV11-3 and TRBJ2-3; TRBD1 matches 9 bases. Per germline, CDR1 SGHNT and CDR2 YENEEA. The CDR3 runs to 15 residues. V gave up 5 bases and J gave up 3 bases; unmatched junction bases: 6. In DNA, the CDR3 is TGTGCCAGCAGCCTGGGACAGGGTTATACAGATACGCAGTATTTT. This translates into CASSLGQGYTDTQYF.

The chain has TRBV29-1 and TRBJ2-5; D assignment may be TRBD1 or TRBD2 (6 bases each). Trimming stripped 6 bases from V and 5 bases from J, with 13 bases between. Germline assignment: CDR1 SQVTM and CDR2 ANQGSEA. This CDR3 comprises 12 residues. This chain's CDR3 is CSVLRGGETQYF. In nucleotides, the CDR3 is TGCAGCGTATTGAGAGGGGGGGAGACCCAGTACTTC.

The chain employs TRBV5-6 and TRBJ2-7; weak D call: TRBD2 (6 bases). CDR1 and CDR2 (germline): SGHDT, YYEEEE. The CDR3 runs 16 residues. Trimming removed 0 bases from V and 0 bases from J, with 13 bases in between. The CDR3 sequence is CASSLVVRGLSYEQYF. In DNA form, the CDR3 reads TGTGCCAGCAGCTTGGTGGTGCGGGGTCTCTCCTACGAGCAGTACTTC.

The V gene is TRBV11-2, the J gene TRBJ2-3; TRBD1 matches 8 bases. V trimming: 5 bases; J trimming: 1 base; junction bases outside the gene matches: 8. This CDR3 has 16 amino acids. The germline gives CDR1 SGHAT, CDR2 FQNNGV. The DNA of the CDR3 is TGTGCCAGCAGCCGTAATACAGGGGGAGGCACAGATACGCAGTATTTT. Its protein product is CASSRNTGGGTDTQYF.

This sequence joins TRBV6-5 and TRBJ1-1, with 10 positions matching TRBD1. Germline assignment: CDR1 MNHEY and CDR2 SVGAGI. After removal of 6 bases from V and 4 bases from J, the junction contained 2 bases not matched to a gene. The CDR3 has 13 residues. CDR3 amino acids: CASRRTGGTEAFF. CDR3 DNA: TGTGCCAGCAGAAGGACAGGGGGCACTGAAGCTTTCTTT.

This clone was counted once. This chain links TRBV29-1 with TRBJ1-1; weak D call: TRBD1 (6 bases). The V gene's germline CDR1 is SQVTM and CDR2 ANQGSEA. The CDR3 is 17 amino acids. V shed 6 bases and J shed 6 bases, with 29 bases lying between them. This CDR3 is CSVTGGRDQGIVAEAFF. DNA of the CDR3: TGCAGCGTCACGGGGGGCAGGGACCAAGGGATAGTGGCTGAAGCTTTCTTT.

The rearrangement uses TRBV7-2 and TRBJ2-3; D possibly corresponds to TRBD2 (6 bases). This CDR3 is 15 amino acids long. Trimming took 4 bases from V and 1 from J, leaving 12 bases between them. In germline, CDR1 is SGHTA, CDR2 FQGNSA. The CDR3, as DNA: TGTGCCAGCAGCTCGCGGAGGGCGGGCACAGATACGCAGTATTTT. As protein: CASSSRRAGTDTQYF.

This clone is a singleton in its sample. The chain carries TRBV4-2 and TRBJ2-1; D possibly uses TRBD1 or TRBD2 (5 bases each). Trimming left V 6 bases short and J 2 bases short, with 17 bases between. Germline values: CDR1 LGHNA, CDR2 YNFKEQ. The CDR3 runs to 16 residues. Here the CDR3 reads CASRQEPGRTYNEQFF. CDR3 DNA sequence: TGTGCCAGCAGACAGGAACCGGGACGGACCTACAATGAGCAGTTCTTC.

This clone was found once. The chain joins TRBV7-2 to TRBJ2-3; D is unresolved. The CDR3 has 16 residues. V dropped 1 base and J dropped 1 base, with 12 bases sitting between them. Germline-derived CDR1 and CDR2 are SGHTA and FQGNSA. CDR3 bases: TGTGCCAGCAGCTTAGTTTTGGCCTCGGGCACAGATACGCAGTATTTT. This translates into CASSLVLASGTDTQYF.

This chain joins TRBV5-1 and TRBJ2-5; the match to TRBD2 covers 7 bases. This CDR3 is 15 amino acids long. Trimming removed 2 bases from V and 7 bases from J; junction bases left unmatched: 11. Germline V gene data show CDR1 as SGHRS and CDR2 as YFSETQ. DNA for the CDR3: TGCGCCAGCAGCTTCCCTAGCGGTAGTTCGGGGACCCAGTACTTC. Translating it yields CASSFPSGSSGTQYF.

This clone appeared once. The chain carries TRBV2 and TRBJ2-5, with 11 bases aligning to TRBD2. Germline trimming cut 2 bases from V and 5 bases from J; bases unmatched to any gene: 4. Germline V gene sequence: CDR1 SNHLY, CDR2 FYNNEI. The CDR3 has 15 amino acids. CDR3 nucleotides: TGTGCCAGCAGTGAATCGCTAGCGGGAGGCGAGACCCAGTACTTC. It specifies CASSESLAGGETQYF.

The CDR3 sequence: CASSDPSGSYEQYF. DNA for the CDR3: TGTGCCAGCAGTGACCCCAGCGGGAGCTACGAGCAGTACTTC. The rearrangement uses TRBV27 and TRBJ2-7, with 8 bases that match TRBD2. From germline, CDR1 is MNHEY and CDR2 SMNVEV (reference sequence). V trimming: 5 bases; J trimming: 3 bases; junction bases outside the gene matches: 6. This CDR3 spans 14 amino acids.

This clone has just one count. V and J are TRBV9 and TRBJ2-7; 9 bases are shared with TRBD2. V dropped 5 bases and J dropped 4; count of bases not matched to a gene: 10. In germline, CDR1 is SGDLS, CDR2 YYNGEE. The CDR3 contains 15 residues. The CDR3 DNA reads as TGTGCCAGCAGTGCGAGTAGCGGGAGTAGGTACGAGCAGTACTTC. It translates to CASSASSGSRYEQYF.

The gene calls are TRBV1 and TRBJ2-7. TRBV1 is a pseudogene locus. The CDR3 has 13 residues. In nucleotides, the CDR3 is TGCACCAGCAGCCAGGGACCGGGTTACGAGCAGTACTTC. It specifies CTSSQGPGYEQYF.